This TCR beta chain is drawn from a study of spatial heterogeneity in lung cancer. Study as a whole: Each time, sequencing found more beta-chain sequences than alpha-chain sequences.

Trimming shortened V by 6 bases and J by 0 bases, and 12 bases separated the two germline ends. Germline CDR1 reads DFQATT; CDR2 reads SNEGSKA (reference sequence). The CDR3 is 14 residues long. This clonotype was recorded many times. The antigen is not known. From the 5' RACE reads, TCRdb called clonotypes with MiXCR, one entry per CDR3 protein. The sample gives over 45,000 distinct CDR3 sequences, over 4.5% of which show up once; approximately 12% is in the top ten. Study conclusions and caveats: Circulating ubiquitous expanded tumor TCRs were observed more frequently at resection than at follow-up.

The time point: sample taken at primary tumor resection. No cell sorting; template was whole RNA from tumor, lung tissue or PBMC. The J gene is TRBJ2-1, the V gene TRBV20-1; TRBD1 might be the D (6 bases). This TCR derives from a male donor with early-stage non-small cell lung cancer. This material consisted of PBMCs, taken at surgery. The CDR3 nucleotides are TGCAGTGCCCCTGACAGGAGCTCCTACAATGAGCAGTTCTTC. Translating it yields CSAPDRSSYNEQFF.